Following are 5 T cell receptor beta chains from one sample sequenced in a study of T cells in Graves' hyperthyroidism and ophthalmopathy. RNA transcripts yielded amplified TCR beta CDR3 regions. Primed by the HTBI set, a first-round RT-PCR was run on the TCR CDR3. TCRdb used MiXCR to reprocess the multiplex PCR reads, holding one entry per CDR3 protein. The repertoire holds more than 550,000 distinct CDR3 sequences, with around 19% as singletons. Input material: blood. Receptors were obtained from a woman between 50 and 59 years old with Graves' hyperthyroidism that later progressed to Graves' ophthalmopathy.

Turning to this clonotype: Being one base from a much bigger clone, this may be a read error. CDR3 in amino acids: CASSGRGKRGYTF. As DNA, the CDR3 is TGTGCCAGTAGTGGCAGGGGAAAGAGGGGCTACACCTTC. The chain links TRBV19 to TRBJ1-2; perhaps TRBD1 as D (6 bases). Germline V gene sequence: CDR1 LNHDA, CDR2 SQIVND (reference sequence). The CDR3 spans 13 residues. V lost 5 bases and J lost 8, with 15 bases in between.

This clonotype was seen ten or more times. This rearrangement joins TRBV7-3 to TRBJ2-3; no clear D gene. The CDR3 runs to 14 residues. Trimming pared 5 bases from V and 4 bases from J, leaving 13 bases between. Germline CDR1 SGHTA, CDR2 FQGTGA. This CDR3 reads CASSPRAEPDTQYF. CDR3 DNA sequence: TGTGCCAGCAGCCCCCGGGCCGAACCAGATACGCAGTATTTT.

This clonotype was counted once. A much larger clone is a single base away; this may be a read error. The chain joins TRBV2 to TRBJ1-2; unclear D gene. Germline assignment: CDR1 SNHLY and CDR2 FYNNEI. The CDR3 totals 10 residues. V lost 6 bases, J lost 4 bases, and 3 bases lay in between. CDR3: CASRVYGYTF. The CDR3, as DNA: TGTGCCAGCAGGGTCTATGGCTACACCTTC.

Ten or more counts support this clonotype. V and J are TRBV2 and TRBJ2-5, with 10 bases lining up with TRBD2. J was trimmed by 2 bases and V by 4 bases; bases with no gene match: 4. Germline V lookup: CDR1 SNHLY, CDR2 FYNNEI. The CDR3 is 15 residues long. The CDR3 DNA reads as TGTGCCAGCAGTGCCTTAGCGGGGGGACAAGAGACCCAGTACTTC. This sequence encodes CASSALAGGQETQYF.

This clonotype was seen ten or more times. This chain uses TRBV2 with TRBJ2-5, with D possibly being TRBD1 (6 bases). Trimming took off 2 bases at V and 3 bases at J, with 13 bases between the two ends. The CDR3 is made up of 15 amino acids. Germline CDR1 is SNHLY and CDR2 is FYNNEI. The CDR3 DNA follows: TGTGCCAGCAGTGAAATCGCAGGGGAGAAAGAGACCCAGTACTTC. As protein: CASSEIAGEKETQYF.